The sequence of this TCR beta chain was determined in a study of human T cells and chemical hapten exposure. On the study more broadly: Patch tests applied 0.01% DPC to the upper back, read at 6 days.

Specified time point: patch test 2, 6 weeks after DPC sensitization. The sample's treatment: therapeutic diphenylcyclopropenone sensitization with weekly scalp DPC. The starting material, unfractionated whole blood, was used for total RNA extraction. The sample holds a few counts of this clonotype. Under the authors' procedure: Samples held a median of around 100,000 TCRs, range roughly 20,000–750,000. TCRdb re-called the RACE reads through MiXCR, storing one row per CDR3 protein. None of the V and J calls come from the authors' own analysis; TCRdb made them. This repertoire shows 350,000 to 400,000 distinct CDR3 sequences, more than 5% found once; its top ten account for more than 5.5%. This receptor was obtained from a woman aged 18-30 years with alopecia areata. Some clones in this sample may be carry-over from other donors' samples. Source: whole blood, taken in connection with sensitization to the hapten diphenylcyclopropenone (DPC).

The CDR3, as DNA: TGTGCCAGCAGCTTAAACACAGGGGAATCACCCCTCCACTTT. Its protein is CASSLNTGESPLHF. The chain carries TRBV7-9 and TRBJ1-6, with 7 bases identical to TRBD1. V shed 2 bases, J shed 10 bases, and the junction held 5 bases outside the gene matches. The CDR3 runs to 14 residues. Germline CDR1 reads SEHNR; CDR2 reads FQNEAQ (reference sequence).